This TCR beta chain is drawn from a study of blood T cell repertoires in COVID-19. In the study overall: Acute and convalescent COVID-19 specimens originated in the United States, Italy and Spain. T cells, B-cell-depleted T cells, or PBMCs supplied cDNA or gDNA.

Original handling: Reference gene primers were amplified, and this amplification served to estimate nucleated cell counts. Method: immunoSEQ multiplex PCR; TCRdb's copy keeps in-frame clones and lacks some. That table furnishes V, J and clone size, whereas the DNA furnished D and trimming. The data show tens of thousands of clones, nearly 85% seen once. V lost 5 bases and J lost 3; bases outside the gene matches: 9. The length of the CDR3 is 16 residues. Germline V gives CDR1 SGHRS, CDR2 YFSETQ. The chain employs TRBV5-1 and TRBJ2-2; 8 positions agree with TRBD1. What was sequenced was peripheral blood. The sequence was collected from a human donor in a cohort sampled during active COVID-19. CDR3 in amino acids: CASRGPGTGYTGELFF. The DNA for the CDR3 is TGCGCCAGCAGGGGCCCAGGGACAGGCTACACCGGGGAGCTGTTTTTT.